What follows describes a single T cell receptor beta chain. V shed 0 bases and J shed 11 bases, with 12 bases lying between them. The CDR3 has 14 amino acids. In germline, CDR1 is SGHNT, CDR2 YYREEE (reference sequence). The sample belongs to a study of blood T cell repertoires in COVID-19. Study as a whole: Some COVID-19 samples were acute and others convalescent; all came from the United States, Italy and Spain. T cells, B-cell-depleted T cells, or PBMCs supplied cDNA or gDNA.

Per the original methods: Scientists estimated how many nucleated cells there were by amplifying reference gene primers. Measured with immunoSEQ multiplex PCR; TCRdb has only the in-frame clones, and not every one. The V and J calls and clone size were taken over from that table, and D and trimming were inferred from the DNA. The data contain about 240,000 clones, 75% to 85% of them singletons. Seattle-derived patients entered the study during active infection and were followed longitudinally. The V gene is TRBV5-4, the J gene TRBJ1-6; no clear D. The material sequenced was peripheral blood. This sequence was found in a woman aged 80 or over with COVID-19, enrolled during active disease. The CDR3 reads CASSLVGPGTPLHF. The CDR3 DNA reads TGTGCCAGCAGCTTGGTTGGACCGGGGACACCCCTCCACTTT.